This T cell receptor (beta chain) stems from a study of T cell therapy after organ transplantation. For this clone: Its specificity is not known.

Sequenced by immunoSEQ multiplex PCR; TCRdb stores in-frame clones only, minus some. Of 45,000 to 50,000 clones in the sample, about 94% were seen once. Germline CDR1 and CDR2: MGHDK and SYGVNS. Deletions cut 1 base from V and 0 bases from J, with 9 bases between. The CDR3 is made up of 15 amino acids. General study points: Endogenous clonotypes not in therapy products appeared after therapy alongside transferred ones. Post-therapy CD8 clonality change correlated inversely with pretherapy clonality.

This sample comprised CD8+ T cells from blood, obtained before autologous CMV-specific T cell therapy. This TCR was sampled from a human patient who had received a solid organ transplant and had CMV disease. The chain is built from TRBV25-1 and TRBJ1-1; no reliable D call. The CDR3 loop is CASSESTLMNTEAFF. The CDR3 nucleotides are TGTGCCAGCAGTGAATCGACACTCATGAACACTGAAGCTTTCTTT.